Below are 21 T cell receptor beta chains sequenced from a single sample in a study of a mutant IDH1 vaccine in newly diagnosed glioma listed by TCRdb under 2021. Libraries were built with the immunoSEQ multiplex PCR assay. Imported from immuneACCESS, the table was reduced by TCRdb to in-frame sequences with V and J called. These copies leave out some clones; in studies compared against another copy, an unresolved V gene accounts for under half, and the cause of the remainder is not known. The sample has about 51,000 clones on record, 78% of them singletons. The ten largest account for about 1.7% of the sample. These receptors' antigens are unknown. The time point label on this specimen signifies: week 5, during vaccination. Every vaccine dose consisted of 300 ug of a 20-mer mutant IDH1 peptide in Montanide, administered subcutaneously together with topical imiquimod. The input for sequencing was PBMCs, taken from a glioma patient whose treatment included an IDH1 peptide vaccine. The receptors stem from a woman aged 40 to 49 with glioma.

The chain is built from TRBV18 and TRBJ2-6, with D unresolved. Germline CDR1 KGHSH, CDR2 LQKENI. Trimming removed 6 bases at V and 9 bases at J, with 6 bases between. The CDR3 sequence is 11 residues long. CDR3 sequence (DNA): TGTGCCAGCTCTCCGAGCAACGTCCTGACTTTC. It encodes CASSPSNVLTF.

The CDR3 coding sequence is TGTGCCATCCTGGGGGGCAGCGGACGCAATGAGCAGTTCTTC. It translates to CAILGGSGRNEQFF. V and J are TRBV10-3 and TRBJ2-1; D assignment may be TRBD1 or TRBD2 (6 bases each). V was shortened by 8 bases and J by 6 bases, with 17 bases between the two germline ends. The CDR3 covers 14 residues. The germline CDR1 and CDR2 sequences are ENHRY and SYGVKD.

This chain joins TRBV18 and TRBJ1-6; TRBD1 might be the D (5 bases). The germline V gene encodes CDR1 KGHSH and CDR2 LQKENI. The length of the CDR3 is 14 residues. Trimming shortened V by 2 bases and J by 10 bases, and 12 bases separated the two germline ends. The CDR3 region is CASSPGGGVSPLHF. CDR3 nucleotides: TGTGCCAGCTCACCAGGCGGGGGGGTGTCACCCCTCCACTTT.

This sequence joins TRBV28 and TRBJ2-7; possibly TRBD1 for D (5 bases). The CDR3 runs to 15 residues. V dropped 2 bases and J dropped 2 bases, with 13 bases sitting between them. The germline V gene has CDR1 MDHEN and CDR2 SYDVKM. CDR3 sequence: CASSLTSTGTYEQYF. The CDR3 nucleotides read TGTGCCAGCAGTTTAACCTCAACAGGAACCTACGAGCAGTACTTC. Together with reference TRBV28 and TRBJ2-7, the CDR3 gives the full variable domain: DVKVTQSSRYLVKRTGEKVFLECVQDMDHENMFWYRQDPGLGLRLIYFSYDVKMKEKGDIPEGYSVSREKKERFSLILESASTNQTSMYLCASSLTSTGTYEQYFGPGTRLTVT.

This sequence joins TRBV27 and TRBJ1-2; weak D call: TRBD1 (5 bases). Germline loops: CDR1 MNHEY, CDR2 SMNVEV (reference sequence). Trimming shortened V by 5 bases and J by 7 bases, and 14 bases separated the two germline ends. The CDR3 has 13 amino acids. The CDR3 loop reads CASSATRGRGYTF. The CDR3, as DNA: TGTGCCAGCAGTGCCACCCGGGGCCGTGGCTACACCTTC.

The chain couples TRBV5-1 to TRBJ2-7; the match to TRBD1 covers 8 bases. The CDR3 consists of 14 residues. Unmatched junction bases numbered 8, after V lost 5 bases and J lost 4 bases. The germline V gene has CDR1 SGHRS and CDR2 YFSETQ. CDR3 loop: CASSTPGQAYEQYF. DNA of the CDR3: TGCGCCAGCAGTACTCCGGGACAGGCGTACGAGCAGTACTTC.

The genes are TRBV5-5 and TRBJ2-1; 9 nucleotides match TRBD1. Trimming at V came to 3 bases and at J to 5 bases, leaving 6 bases not matched to a gene. This CDR3 region has 15 residues. Germline values: CDR1 SGHKS, CDR2 YYEKEE (reference sequence). This chain's CDR3 is CASSSGQGYDNEQFF. The CDR3 DNA follows: TGTGCCAGCAGCTCGGGACAGGGTTATGACAATGAGCAGTTCTTC.

This clone was observed a few times. The chain uses TRBV7-9 and TRBJ1-3; no clear D. The CDR3 is 14 amino acids. In germline, CDR1 is SEHNR, CDR2 FQNEAQ (reference sequence). Trimming took 4 bases from V and 2 from J, leaving 9 bases between them. CDR3 region: CASSSAGAGNTIYF. The DNA for the CDR3 is TGTGCCAGCAGCTCGGCTGGGGCTGGAAACACCATATATTTT.

This chain connects TRBV29-1 to TRBJ1-1; D gene uncertain. Germline values: CDR1 SQVTM, CDR2 ANQGSEA. The ends were cut back, 6 bases at V and 2 bases at J, with 13 bases in the middle. The CDR3 sequence is 13 residues long. The CDR3 loop is CSVDQETNTEAFF. CDR3 coding DNA: TGCAGCGTCGACCAGGAGACAAACACTGAAGCTTTCTTT.

This chain uses TRBV6-5 with TRBJ2-7; 7 bases fit TRBD1. CDR1 is MNHEY and CDR2 is SVGAGI in the germline V gene. J lost 3 bases, V lost 7 bases, and 9 bases had no gene match. The CDR3 runs to 14 residues. The CDR3 reads CASNSGTEFYEQYF. In DNA form, the CDR3 reads TGTGCCAGCAATTCCGGGACAGAGTTCTACGAGCAGTACTTC.

The chain combines TRBV5-8 with TRBJ1-2; D call uncertain. The CDR3 totals 15 residues. CDR1 and CDR2 (germline): SGHTS, YDEGEE. Trimming took off 2 bases at V and 8 bases at J, with 19 bases between the two ends. CDR3 amino acids: CASSFTSRAGRGYTF. The CDR3 DNA reads as TGTGCCAGCAGCTTCACTTCTAGGGCAGGAAGGGGCTACACCTTC.

The CDR3 region has the DNA TGTGCCAGTAAAACACAAATCTCCTATAATTCACCCCTCCACTTT. This encodes CASKTQISYNSPLHF. The chain combines TRBV30 with TRBJ1-6; D is undetermined. V was clipped by 8 bases and J by 0 bases, with 14 bases between them. The germline CDR1 and CDR2 sequences are GTSNPN and SVGIG (reference sequence). CDR3 length: 15 residues.

The gene calls are TRBV5-1 and TRBJ1-3; D is undetermined. The V end was cut by 4 bases, the J end by 3 bases, with 11 bases between. Germline V CDR1 and CDR2: SGHRS, YFSETQ. There are 14 residues in the CDR3. CDR3 nucleotide sequence: TGCGCCAGCAGCCCGCAAACACATGGAAACACCATATATTTT. Translating gives CASSPQTHGNTIYF.

This clone was seen only once. V gene TRBV30 combines with J gene TRBJ2-7, with D maybe TRBD1 (5 bases). The CDR3 extends over 14 amino acids. Germline V CDR1 and CDR2: GTSNPN, SVGIG (reference sequence). The V gene lost 4 bases and the J gene lost 0 bases, with 13 bases spanning the gap. CDR3 amino acids: CAWKTGPSSYEQYF. The CDR3 bases are TGTGCCTGGAAAACAGGTCCGAGCTCCTACGAGCAGTACTTC.

The table lists this clone with a few counts. The rearrangement joins TRBV19 to TRBJ1-6, with 11 positions matching TRBD1. This CDR3 spans 18 amino acids. Unmatched junction bases numbered 6, after V lost 4 bases and J lost 1 base. Germline CDR1 reads LNHDA; CDR2 reads SQIVND (reference sequence). This CDR3 reads CASSSGGQGASYNSPLHF. The CDR3 DNA reads TGTGCCAGTAGTAGCGGAGGACAGGGGGCGTCCTATAATTCACCCCTCCACTTT.

V usage is TRBV30 and J usage is TRBJ1-3; no reliable D call. The CDR3 runs 17 residues. The germline V gene encodes CDR1 GTSNPN and CDR2 SVGIG (reference sequence). Trimming took off 1 base at V and 7 bases at J, with 23 bases between the two ends. CDR3 amino acids: CAWSGPLGSPFGNTIYF. The DNA for the CDR3 is TGTGCCTGGAGTGGTCCTCTTGGGTCACCCTTTGGGAACACCATATATTTT.

V gene TRBV10-1 combines with J gene TRBJ2-1; D is perhaps TRBD1 or TRBD2 (5 bases each). This CDR3 is 16 amino acids long. The germline V gene encodes CDR1 WNHNN and CDR2 SYGVQD (reference sequence). Trimming removed 7 bases at V and 7 bases at J, with 23 bases between. The CDR3 sequence: CASTKRVGGGRNEQFF. In DNA, the CDR3 is TGCGCCAGCACCAAACGGGTGGGTGGGGGTCGGAATGAGCAGTTCTTC.

The chain uses TRBV2 and TRBJ2-7, with TRBD2 identical over 12 bases. Losses at the gene ends were 6 bases for V and 0 bases for J; bases not matched to a gene: 6. The germline V gene has CDR1 SNHLY and CDR2 FYNNEI. CDR3 length: 16 residues. DNA for the CDR3: TGTGCCAGCAGCGGGACTAGCGGGTCGCTCTCCTACGAGCAGTACTTC. Its protein product is CASSGTSGSLSYEQYF.

For this clone: Germline and junction disagree at one end, which may indicate a read error. This chain uses TRBV6-5 with TRBJ1-1, with D possibly TRBD1 on 6 matching bases. The CDR3 totals 14 residues. Germline V gene lookup returns CDR1 MNHEY and CDR2 SVGAGI. The CDR3 is CASSYSRDNTEAFF. The CDR3 DNA reads as TGTGCCAGCAGTTACTCTCGGGACAACACGGAAGCTTTCTTT.

The rearrangement links TRBV7-2 to TRBJ1-2; 11 nucleotides match TRBD1. This CDR3 spans 15 amino acids. CDR1 and CDR2 from the germline V gene are SGHTA and FQGNSA. With V trimmed by 5 bases and J by 4 bases, 6 bases remained unmatched. The CDR3 here is CASSHGQGATYGYTF. The CDR3 nucleotides read TGTGCCAGCAGCCACGGACAGGGGGCAACCTATGGCTACACCTTC.

This clone was detected a few times. V and J are TRBV5-1 and TRBJ2-7; TRBD2 matches at 7 bases. The CDR3 spans 15 residues. Germline loops: CDR1 SGHRS, CDR2 YFSETQ. V shed 4 bases and J 5 bases; nucleotides not matched to a gene: 12. The CDR3 reads CASSLGWGGKDEQYF. Here the CDR3 DNA reads TGCGCCAGCAGCCTAGGGTGGGGGGGGAAGGACGAGCAGTACTTC.